These T cell receptor beta chains were read from a single sample in a study of graft-versus-host responses after intestinal transplantation. Data came from immunoSEQ multiplex PCR; TCRdb stores just in-frame clones and leaves some out. The sample has 13,000 to 15,000 clones; around 94% are singletons. Sequencing used PBMCs, obtained 9 days after transplant. The source is a human patient who received an intestinal transplant, so some T cells may come from the graft donor. CDR3s include the opening cysteine and the closing phenylalanine or tryptophan. D genes are given only for firm matches. The size entry is marked missing in some rows and otherwise reads once, few, many or a size class.

v_gene	abundance	d_gene	j_gene	CDR3aa	CDR3nt
TRBV5-5	.	.	TRBJ1-4	CASSSPGNEKLFF	TGTGCCAGCAGCTCCCCGGGGAATGAAAAACTGTTTTTT
TRBV4-2	.	.	TRBJ2-1	CASSQDHPGANNEQFF	TGTGCCAGCAGCCAAGATCATCCGGGAGCCAACAATGAGCAGTTCTTC
TRBV13	once	TRBD1	TRBJ1-1	CATKQGMNTEAFF	TGTGCCACAAAACAGGGGATGAACACTGAAGCTTTCTTT
TRBV10-3	.	.	TRBJ2-5	CAISSPITPQETQYF	TGTGCCATCAGTTCTCCGATTACTCCACAAGAGACCCAGTACTTC
TRBV5-6	.	.	TRBJ1-1	CASSLADNTGEAFF	TGTGCCAGCAGCTTGGCCGATAACACAGGGGAAGCTTTCTTT
TRBV19	.	TRBD2	TRBJ2-1	CASSIALAGASNEQFF	TGTGCCAGTAGTATAGCTCTAGCGGGGGCGTCCAATGAGCAGTTCTTC
TRBV5-5	.	.	TRBJ2-3	CASSLVARDTQYF	TGTGCCAGCAGCTTGGTTGCCAGGGATACGCAGTATTTT
TRBV19	few	TRBD2	TRBJ2-7	CASSILSGSGEQYF	TGTGCCAGTAGTATCCTTAGCGGGAGTGGGGAGCAGTACTTC
TRBV10-3	.	.	TRBJ1-3	CAIRALNTIYF	TGTGCCATCAGGGCATTGAACACCATATATTTT
TRBV2	.	.	TRBJ2-1	CASGPGSRSPFF	TGTGCCAGCGGGCCGGGATCTAGGTCCCCGTTCTTC
TRBV27	.	TRBD1	TRBJ1-2	CASSLPGGYGYTF	TGTGCCAGCAGTTTACCAGGGGGCTATGGCTACACCTTC
TRBV9	.	TRBD2	TRBJ2-1	CASSTGTSVYNEQFF	TGTGCCAGCAGCACCGGGACTAGCGTATACAATGAGCAGTTCTTC
TRBV6-5	.	TRBD2	TRBJ2-7	CASFGWTSGIYEQYF	TGTGCCAGCTTCGGATGGACTAGCGGGATCTACGAGCAGTACTTC
TRBV6-5	.	TRBD1	TRBJ2-5	CASSGSGQGGETQYF	TGTGCCAGCAGTGGGTCGGGACAGGGGGGAGAGACCCAGTACTTC
TRBV11-2	.	.	TRBJ1-3	CASSLPASSGNTIYF	TGTGCCAGCAGCTTGCCAGCAAGCTCTGGAAACACCATATATTTT
TRBV2	.	.	TRBJ2-1	CASLFAAGEQFF	TGTGCCAGCCTCTTCGCGGCCGGTGAGCAGTTCTTC
TRBV4-2	.	TRBD2	TRBJ2-1	CASSQTPLAGAWNEQFF	TGTGCCAGCAGCCAAACCCCTCTAGCGGGAGCGTGGAATGAGCAGTTCTTC
TRBV2	.	.	TRBJ2-5	CASSTATQYF	TGTGCCAGCTCGACGGCCACCCAGTACTTC
TRBV25-1	.	.	TRBJ2-7	CASLSGRGGEQYF	TGTGCCAGCCTCTCAGGTCGGGGAGGCGAGCAGTACTTC
TRBV28	.	TRBD1	TRBJ2-3	CAILRQGVTTDTQYF	TGTGCCATTCTACGACAGGGGGTCACAACAGATACGCAGTATTTT
TRBV14	few	.	TRBJ2-1	CASSQVWYNEQFF	TGTGCCAGCAGCCAAGTGTGGTACAATGAGCAGTTCTTC
TRBV29-1	.	.	TRBJ2-7	CSVVKDTSYEQYF	TGCAGCGTTGTTAAAGACACCTCCTACGAGCAGTACTTC
TRBV4-1	.	.	TRBJ2-3	CASSQEGPGTDTQYF	TGCGCCAGCAGCCAAGAAGGGCCGGGCACAGATACGCAGTATTTT
TRBV6-5	few	TRBD2	TRBJ2-5	CASSSNVRGGQETQYF	TGTGCCAGCAGTTCTAACGTCCGCGGGGGCCAAGAGACCCAGTACTTC
TRBV6-1	.	.	TRBJ1-2	CASTRGGIYGYTF	TGTGCCAGCACCAGGGGCGGAATCTATGGCTACACCTTC
TRBV19	few	.	TRBJ2-7	CASSMQAWGEQYF	TGTGCCAGTAGTATGCAGGCATGGGGCGAGCAGTACTTC
TRBV28	.	.	TRBJ2-2	CASSSLRGKLFF	TGTGCCAGCAGTTCTCTTCGGGGGAAGCTGTTTTTT
TRBV20-1	.	.	TRBJ1-4	CSTQKGEKLFF	TGCAGTACTCAGAAGGGGGAAAAACTGTTTTTT
TRBV21-1	.	.	TRBJ2-7	CASSKGQNNYEQYF	TGTGCCAGCAGCAAGGGACAGAATAACTACGAGCAGTACTTC
TRBV7-9	.	TRBD1	TRBJ2-7	CASSSPDRGPYEQYF	TGTGCCAGCAGCTCTCCGGACAGGGGGCCTTACGAGCAGTACTTC
TRBV9	.	TRBD2	TRBJ2-1	CASSVEGLAGGEAYNEQFF	TGTGCCAGCAGCGTAGAAGGACTAGCGGGAGGGGAGGCCTACAATGAGCAGTTCTTC